Listed below are T cell receptor beta chains from one sample, sequenced in a study of PD-L1 blockade in urothelial cancer. Clones were sequenced by immunoSEQ multiplex PCR, and TCRdb holds only the in-frame ones, with some missing. The repertoire consists of some 97,000 clones, with about 91% occurring once and the leading ten covering about 0.92%. Specimen: PBMCs, collected around atezolizumab (anti-PD-L1) treatment. These receptors all stem from a woman older than 75 with urothelial cancer. The CDR3 runs from the conserved cysteine through the conserved F or W. A D gene is named only where the DNA matches it firmly. Clone size appears in some rows only: once, few, many, or a class for an expanded clone.

clone_size	j_call	v_call	d_call	cdr3_nt	cdr3_aa
once	TRBJ2-2	TRBV7-3	TRBD1	TGTGCCAGCAGCTTAATGGCCCGGGACAGTAACACCGGGGAGCTGTTTTTT	CASSLMARDSNTGELFF
-	TRBJ2-2	TRBV6-4	-	TGTGCCAGCAGTGCTTTAACCGGGGAGCTGTTTTTT	CASSALTGELFF
once	TRBJ2-7	TRBV7-9	-	TGTGCCACCAACCCCCCACGGGGACACCAACCCTACGAGCAGTACTTC	CATNPPRGHQPYEQYF
once	TRBJ2-7	TRBV15	TRBD1	TGTGCCACCAGTCGGGACAGGGGCTCAGTAAACGAGCAGTACTTC	CATSRDRGSVNEQYF
-	TRBJ1-1	TRBV10-1	-	TGCGCCAGCCGACAGTCCCTGAACACTGAAGCTTTCTTT	CASRQSLNTEAFF
-	TRBJ1-5	TRBV4-1	TRBD1	TGCGCCAGCAGCCAGGGGACAGAAGGACAGCCCCAGCATTTT	CASSQGTEGQPQHF
once	TRBJ2-2	TRBV28	-	TGTGCCAGCGGGTCGATTCCGGGACACACGAACACCGGGGAGCTGTTTTTT	CASGSIPGHTNTGELFF
-	TRBJ2-7	TRBV7-6	TRBD1	TGTGCCAGCAGCCATAGACAGGGGCGTCGGGAGCAGTACTTC	CASSHRQGRREQYF
-	TRBJ1-5	TRBV27	-	TGTGCCAGCAGCCAGGTTAATCAGCCCCAGCATTTT	CASSQVNQPQHF
-	TRBJ1-1	TRBV2	-	TGTGCCAGCCTTGAGGGCAGTGTCATGAACACTGAAGCTTTCTTT	CASLEGSVMNTEAFF
-	TRBJ1-1	TRBV6-5	-	TGTGCCAGCAGTTCCCGACCCAGGGGTATAGGCACTGAAGCTTTCTTT	CASSSRPRGIGTEAFF
-	TRBJ1-5	TRBV5-4	-	TGTGCCAGCAGCTTGGATGGTGGAGGGTGGGGACAGCCCCAGCATTTT	CASSLDGGGWGQPQHF
-	TRBJ2-1	TRBV19	TRBD2	TGTGCCAGTAGTCCCGGACTAGCGGGAGAGACATACCCCTACAATGAGCAGTTCTTC	CASSPGLAGETYPYNEQFF
-	TRBJ2-7	TRBV5-1	TRBD1	TGCGCCAGCACCCAACAGGCAGGGGGCAAGTATGAGCAGTACTTC	CASTQQAGGKYEQYF
-	TRBJ2-1	TRBV11-2	TRBD2	TGTGCCAGCAGCCCAGAGGGGTGGGCGGGAGGGCCGTCGAATGAGCAGTTCTTC	CASSPEGWAGGPSNEQFF
-	TRBJ2-1	TRBV5-1	-	TGCGCCAGCAGCGCCGGACTGATCTCATACAATGAGCAGTTCTTC	CASSAGLISYNEQFF
-	TRBJ1-3	TRBV9	-	TGTGCCAGCAGCGTAGGGTCCCGAGGAGGAAACACCATATATTTT	CASSVGSRGGNTIYF
-	TRBJ2-7	TRBV10-1	-	TGCGCCAGCAGTGAGTCTAGACTACTTGTCCGGCAGTACTTC	CASSESRLLVRQYF
-	TRBJ2-3	TRBV19	-	TGTGCCAGTAAAATGGCAGGGATAGGGGCAGATACGCAGTATTTT	CASKMAGIGADTQYF
-	TRBJ2-5	TRBV10-1	-	TGCGCCAGCCGTCGGACAGCTGGGGAGACCCAGTACTTC	CASRRTAGETQYF
-	TRBJ2-5	TRBV7-9	TRBD2	TGTGCCAGCAGCGGGACTAGCGGGAGAGGGGAGACCCAGTACTTC	CASSGTSGRGETQYF
-	TRBJ1-1	TRBV27	-	TGTGCCAGTATAAGCTGGGCGGGGGGCAACACTGAAGCTTTCTTT	CASISWAGGNTEAFF
few	TRBJ2-7	TRBV7-2	-	TGTGCCAGCAGCTTTCAGACTGGGGGCGGTTACGAGCAGTACTTC	CASSFQTGGGYEQYF
-	TRBJ2-7	TRBV28	TRBD2	TGTGCCAGCAGCCCCCCTTTAGCGGGAGGGCCGATGGGGGAGCAGTACTTC	CASSPPLAGGPMGEQYF
-	TRBJ2-3	TRBV27	TRBD1	TGTGCCAGCAGTTTAAGGCGACAGGGGGCGACAGATACGCAGTATTTT	CASSLRRQGATDTQYF
-	TRBJ2-2	TRBV28	TRBD2	TGTGCCGGCGGGGGACTAGCGGGAGTCCACGGGACCGGGGAGCTGTTTTTT	CAGGGLAGVHGTGELFF
-	TRBJ2-3	TRBV5-1	TRBD2	TGCGCCAGCAGCTCCATTGGGGGGGTTGGCACAGATACGCAGTATTTT	CASSSIGGVGTDTQYF
once	TRBJ2-1	TRBV30	TRBD1	TGTGCCGGAAAGGGACAGGGGCCCTACAATGAGCAGTTCTTC	CAGKGQGPYNEQFF
-	TRBJ2-7	TRBV11-2	TRBD1	TGTGCCAGCAGCTTGCGAGACAGGGGGCTTTCCCACGAGCAGTACTTC	CASSLRDRGLSHEQYF
-	TRBJ2-3	TRBV7-9	-	TGTGCCAGCAGTCCCGTCCGAGCTACTAGCACAGATACGCAGTATTTT	CASSPVRATSTDTQYF
-	TRBJ2-3	TRBV7-3	TRBD2	TGTGCCAGCAGCTCCGGGACTAGCGGGCGCACAGATACGCAGTATTTT	CASSSGTSGRTDTQYF
-	TRBJ2-3	TRBV11-3	-	TGTGCCAGCAGCCCTAGTCGGTTGAGCACAGATACGCAGTATTTT	CASSPSRLSTDTQYF
few	TRBJ1-1	TRBV7-3	-	TGTGCCAGCAGCTTAAGGCAGGGATTTGCTTTCTTT	CASSLRQGFAFF
-	TRBJ1-1	TRBV25-1	TRBD1	TGTGCCAGCAGTGAATATACAGGGGTCGGTGAAGCTTTCTTT	CASSEYTGVGEAFF
-	TRBJ2-2	TRBV9	TRBD1	TGTGCCAGCAGGGAGACACAGGGGGCAACAGGGGAGCTGTTTTTT	CASRETQGATGELFF
-	TRBJ2-7	TRBV25-1	TRBD1	TGTGCCAGCAGTGACCCGGACAGGGTCCGCGAGCAGTACTTC	CASSDPDRVREQYF
-	TRBJ1-1	TRBV28	TRBD1	TGTGCCAGCAGCCTGGGACAGGGGAGGGGCACTGAAGCTTTCTTT	CASSLGQGRGTEAFF
-	TRBJ2-7	TRBV25-1	TRBD1	TGTGCCAGCAGTGAATGGGAGACGGGACAGACCTACGAGCAGTACTTC	CASSEWETGQTYEQYF
-	TRBJ1-1	TRBV18	-	TGTGCCAGCTCACCACCTGGGGGGTTGAACACTGAAGCTTTCTTT	CASSPPGGLNTEAFF
-	TRBJ2-7	TRBV15	TRBD1	TGTGCCACACACCGGGACAGGGGAACGGAGCAGTACTTC	CATHRDRGTEQYF
-	TRBJ1-3	TRBV9	-	TGTGCCAGCAGCCCGAGTCGAAACACCATATATTTT	CASSPSRNTIYF
-	TRBJ2-7	TRBV5-4	-	TGTGCCAGCAGCTCCCGACAGCCACCCTACGAGCAGTACTTC	CASSSRQPPYEQYF